The source of this T cell receptor (beta chain) is a study of blood T cell repertoires in COVID-19. Background on the study: PBMCs, B-cell-depleted T cells, or T cells were the source of the cDNA or gDNA that made up the material.

This table comes from immunoSEQ multiplex PCR, and its TCRdb copy is limited to in-frame clones, with some not included. There are some 180,000 clones in the sample; 78% occur only once, and approximately 3% lies in the top ten. The CDR3 is made up of 17 amino acids. Trimming took 2 bases from V and 0 from J, leaving 14 bases between them. The germline CDR1 and CDR2 sequences are MNHEY and SVGEGT. The table lists this clone with a few counts. The sample taken for sequencing was peripheral blood. This receptor was obtained from a woman of 80 years or more with active or convalescent COVID-19. The chain joins TRBV6-2 or TRBV6-3 to TRBJ1-5, with D perhaps TRBD1 (5 bases). The CDR3 nucleotides are TGTGCCAGCAGTTACGGGGCTGCCTCTTATAGCAATCAGCCCCAGCATTTT. Amino acid sequence: CASSYGAASYSNQPQHF.